This T cell receptor (beta chain) was observed in a study of CD8 T cells in Susac syndrome. A quantity of about 0.5 to 1 ug RNA underwent reverse transcription using random hexamers. Across 54 Vbeta and 13 Jbeta, TCR beta CDR3 was amplified with immunoSEQ multiplex PCR. TCRdb independently ran MiXCR on the immunoSEQ multiplex PCR reads; one entry per CDR3 protein. The sample yields 65,000 to 80,000 distinct CDR3 sequences, 91% seen once. V dropped 4 bases and J dropped 0 bases, with 10 bases sitting between them. Germline V gives CDR1 LNHDA, CDR2 SQIVND (reference sequence). This CDR3 has 16 amino acids. CD8+ and CD4+ T cells from blood underwent TCR beta sequencing. The CD8+ and CD4+ T cells were isolated magnetically using a negative isolation approach, whereas the TEMRA cells were enriched by FACS.

The J gene is TRBJ2-6, the V gene TRBV19; D is perhaps TRBD1 (5 bases). The source material was CD8+ T cells from PBMCs. The TCR originated in a human donor with multiple sclerosis. The CDR3 protein is CASSNPGFSGANVLTF. In DNA, the CDR3 is TGTGCCAGTAGTAATCCAGGGTTCTCTGGGGCCAACGTCCTGACTTTC.